The entry below gives a single T cell receptor beta chain sequence along with its context. Its antigen is undetermined. Each CDR3 protein gets one entry in TCRdb, which reprocessed the 5' RACE reads and gives no DNA. The listing contains hundreds of thousands of distinct CDR3 sequences. These data are taken from a study of monozygotic twins with inflammatory bowel disease. This CDR3 comprises 14 residues. Germline assignment: CDR1 DFQATT and CDR2 SNEGSKA (reference sequence). Findings and caveats of the study: Versus healthy twins, IBD patients showed fewer clonotypes shared with others, especially with disease activity. By inverse Simpson index, TCRbeta diversity was lower in IBD patients than in healthy co-twins.

The V and J genes are TRBV20-1 and TRBJ1-6. This clonotype originated in a human donor with ulcerative colitis or Crohn's disease, or a healthy co-twin of an affected twin (not recorded which). The sequenced material came from blood. CDR3 residues: CSARRGSNNSPLHF.